The present entry profiles one T cell receptor (beta chain) with its context. The source of the sample is a study of T cells in Graves' hyperthyroidism and ophthalmopathy. Amplification of TCR beta CDR3 regions used RNA as the template. The TCR CDR3 first-round RT-PCR relied on the HTBI primer set. TCRdb analysed the multiplex PCR reads with MiXCR anew, one entry per CDR3 protein. This sample has around 580,000 distinct CDR3 sequences, with around 42% found just once. Aged 18 to 65, the patients had hyperthyroidism that was newly diagnosed and had lasted under 2 months. CDR3 length: 16 amino acids. Deletions cut 5 bases from V and 7 bases from J, with 21 bases between.

This TCR derives from a woman younger than 35 with Graves' hyperthyroidism. The J gene is TRBJ1-5, the V gene TRBV12-3 or TRBV12-4; weak D call: TRBD1 (5 bases). Sequences were obtained from peripheral blood or thyroid tissue (not recorded which). The CDR3 bases are TGTGCCAGCAGTCCGGGACTAGCGGGCTACGAGCAGCCCCAGCATTTT. The encoded protein is CASSPGLAGYEQPQHF.